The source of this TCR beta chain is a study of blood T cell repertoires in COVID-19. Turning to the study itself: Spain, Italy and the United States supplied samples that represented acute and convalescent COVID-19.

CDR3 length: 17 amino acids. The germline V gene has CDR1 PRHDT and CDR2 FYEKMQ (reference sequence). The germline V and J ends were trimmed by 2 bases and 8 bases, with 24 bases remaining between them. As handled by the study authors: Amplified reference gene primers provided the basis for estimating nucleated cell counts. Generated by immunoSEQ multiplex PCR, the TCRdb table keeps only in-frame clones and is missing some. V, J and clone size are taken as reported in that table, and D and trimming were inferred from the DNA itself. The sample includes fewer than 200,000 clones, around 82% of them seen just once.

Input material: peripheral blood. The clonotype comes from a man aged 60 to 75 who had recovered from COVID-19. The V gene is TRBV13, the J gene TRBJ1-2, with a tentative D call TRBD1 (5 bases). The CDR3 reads CASSLSGYRNWKGGYTF. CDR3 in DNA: TGTGCCAGCAGCTTATCAGGGTACAGGAATTGGAAAGGCGGCTACACCTTC.